These 2 T cell receptor beta chains were all obtained from the same sample, sequenced in a study of cytomegalovirus exposure and HLA in healthy donors. Primers: 60 Vbeta forward and 13 Jbeta reverse. Sequencing was performed with immunoSEQ multiplex PCR; in TCRdb, only in-frame clones are kept and a portion is missing. The sample includes roughly 200,000 clones, about 81% of them seen just once. Sequences were obtained from PBMCs. The receptors derive from a woman aged 40 to 49 in good health and CMV-seronegative.

The chain is built from TRBV6-6 and TRBJ2-1; possible D gene TRBD2, 6 bases. This CDR3 has 14 amino acids. CDR1 and CDR2 from the germline V gene are MNHNY and SVGAGI (reference sequence). Trimming took off 5 bases at V and 5 bases at J, with 13 bases between the two ends. CDR3 amino acids: CASSVSGDNNEQFF. The CDR3 bases are TGTGCCAGCAGTGTGTCGGGAGACAACAATGAGCAGTTCTTC.

CDR3 loop: CATSRKQGDGFSGELFF. DNA for the CDR3: TGTGCCACCAGCAGGAAACAGGGAGATGGCTTTTCCGGGGAGCTGTTTTTT. This chain joins TRBV15 and TRBJ2-2, with TRBD1 as a possible D gene (6 bases). V was trimmed by 3 bases and J by 6 bases, leaving 20 bases between them. This CDR3 region has 17 residues. CDR1 LNHNV and CDR2 YYDKDF come from the germline V gene (reference sequence).